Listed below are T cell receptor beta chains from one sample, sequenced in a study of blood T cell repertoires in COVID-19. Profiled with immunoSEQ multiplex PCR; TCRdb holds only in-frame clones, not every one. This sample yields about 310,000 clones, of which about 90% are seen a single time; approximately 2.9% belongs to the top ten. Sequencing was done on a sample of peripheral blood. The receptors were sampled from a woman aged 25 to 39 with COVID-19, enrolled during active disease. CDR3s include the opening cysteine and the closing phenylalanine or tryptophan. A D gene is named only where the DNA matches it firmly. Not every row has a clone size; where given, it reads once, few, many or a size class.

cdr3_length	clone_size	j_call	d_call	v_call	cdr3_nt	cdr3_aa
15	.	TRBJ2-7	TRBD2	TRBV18	TGTGCCAGCTCAGTGGGACTAGCGGTCTCCTACGAGCAGTACTTC	CASSVGLAVSYEQYF
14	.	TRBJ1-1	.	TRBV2	TGTGCCAGCACCCAAGCCAGAGGAAACACTGAAGCTTTCTTT	CASTQARGNTEAFF
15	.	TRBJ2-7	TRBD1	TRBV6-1	TGTGCCAGCAGTGAAATGGCAGGGGGTGTCAACGAGCAGTACTTC	CASSEMAGGVNEQYF
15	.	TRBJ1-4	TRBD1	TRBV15	TGTGCCACCAGCAGATCAAGGACAGGGGTTGAAAAACTGTTTTTT	CATSRSRTGVEKLFF
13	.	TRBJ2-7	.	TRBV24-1	TGTGCCACCAGTGATTACGACAGGCACGAGCAGTACTTC	CATSDYDRHEQYF
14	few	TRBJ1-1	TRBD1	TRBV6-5	TGTGCCAGCACGACAGGGACCTTGAACACTGAAGCTTTCTTT	CASTTGTLNTEAFF
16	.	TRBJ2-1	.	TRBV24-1	TGTGCCACCAGTGAAGCTGGACAGGGGCTCGGGAGGGGGCAGTTCTTC	CATSEAGQGLGRGQFF
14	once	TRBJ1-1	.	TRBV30	TGTGCCTGTGTCGGGAGGGGCCGACGCACTGAAGCTTTCTTT	CACVGRGRRTEAFF
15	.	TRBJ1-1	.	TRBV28	TGTGCCAGCAGTTTATTAGCGGCCCTGAACACTGAAGCTTTCTTT	CASSLLAALNTEAFF
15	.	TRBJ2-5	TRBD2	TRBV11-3	TGTGCCAGCAGCCCTGGGCAGCGGGAACAAGAGACCCAGTACTTC	CASSPGQREQETQYF
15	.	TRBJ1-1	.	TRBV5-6	TGTGCCAGCAGCTTGTACCCCAGGTCCAACACTGAAGCTTTCTTT	CASSLYPRSNTEAFF
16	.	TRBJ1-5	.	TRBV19	TGTGCCAGTAGTATTCTCCCTAAAGCGAGCAATCAGCCCCAGCATTTT	CASSILPKASNQPQHF
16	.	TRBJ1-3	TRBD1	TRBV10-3	TGTGCCATCAAAGGTGAAGGGGGCCTGACTGGAAACACCATATATTTT	CAIKGEGGLTGNTIYF
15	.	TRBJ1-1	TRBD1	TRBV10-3	TGTGCCATCAGTGAGTCCCGACAGGGGATTCCTGAAGCTTTCTTT	CAISESRQGIPEAFF
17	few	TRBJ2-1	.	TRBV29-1	TGCAGCGTTGAGGGAGCGGGCCCCCCTAGCTCCTACAATGAGCAGTTCTTC	CSVEGAGPPSSYNEQFF
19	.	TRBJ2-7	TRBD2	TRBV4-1	TGCGCCAGCAGCTTCCGCCCCGGGACTAGCGGGAGGGTCTCCTACGAGCAGTACTTC	CASSFRPGTSGRVSYEQYF
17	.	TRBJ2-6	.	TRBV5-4	TGTGCCAGCAGCTCCCCCGGAGGGCCGCGGGGGGCCAACGTCCTGACTTTC	CASSSPGGPRGANVLTF
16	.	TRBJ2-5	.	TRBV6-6	TGTGCCAGCAGTAAATCTAGTCTCTCCAGACAAGAGACCCAGTACTTC	CASSKSSLSRQETQYF
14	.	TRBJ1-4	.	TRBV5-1	TGCGCCAGCAGATATGACAGTTTTAATGAAAAACTGTTTTTT	CASRYDSFNEKLFF
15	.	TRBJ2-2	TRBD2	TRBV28	TGTGCCAGCAGTTTTGGCGGGAGGGACACCGGGGAGCTGTTTTTT	CASSFGGRDTGELFF
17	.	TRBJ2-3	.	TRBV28	TGTGCCAGCAGTTTTCCCCTGACAGGGACTGCGACAGATACGCAGTATTTT	CASSFPLTGTATDTQYF
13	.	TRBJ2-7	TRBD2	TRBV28	TGTGCCACCCGGGGTAGCGGGAGGAACGAGCAGTACTTC	CATRGSGRNEQYF
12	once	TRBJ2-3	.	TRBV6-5	TGTGCCAGCTGGAGGAGCACAGATACGCAGTATTTT	CASWRSTDTQYF
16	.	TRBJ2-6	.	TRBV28	TGTGCCAGCAGTTTACTTAGGGGCTCTGGGGCCAACGTCCTGACTTTC	CASSLLRGSGANVLTF
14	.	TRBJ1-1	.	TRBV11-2	TGTGCCAGCAGCTTAGATCCCGGGGGCACTGAAGCTTTCTTT	CASSLDPGGTEAFF
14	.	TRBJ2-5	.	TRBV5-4	TGTGCCAGCAGCTTTGCGGGCAGCCAAGAGACCCAGTACTTC	CASSFAGSQETQYF
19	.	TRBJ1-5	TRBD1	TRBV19	TGTGCCAGTAGTATAGGCGGGACAGGGGCGGCGGGCGGCAATCAGCCCCAGCATTTT	CASSIGGTGAAGGNQPQHF